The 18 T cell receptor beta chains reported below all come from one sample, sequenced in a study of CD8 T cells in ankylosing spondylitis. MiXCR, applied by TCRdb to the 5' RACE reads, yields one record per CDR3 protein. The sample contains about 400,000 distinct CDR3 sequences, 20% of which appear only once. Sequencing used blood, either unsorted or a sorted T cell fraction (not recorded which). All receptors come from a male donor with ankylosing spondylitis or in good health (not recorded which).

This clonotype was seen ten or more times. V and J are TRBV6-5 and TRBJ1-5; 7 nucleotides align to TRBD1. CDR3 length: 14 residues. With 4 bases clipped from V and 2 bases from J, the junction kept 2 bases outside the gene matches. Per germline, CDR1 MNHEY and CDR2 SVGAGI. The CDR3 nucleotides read TGTGCCAGCAGTTTCGGACAGGGCAATCAGCCCCAGCATTTT. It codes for CASSFGQGNQPQHF.

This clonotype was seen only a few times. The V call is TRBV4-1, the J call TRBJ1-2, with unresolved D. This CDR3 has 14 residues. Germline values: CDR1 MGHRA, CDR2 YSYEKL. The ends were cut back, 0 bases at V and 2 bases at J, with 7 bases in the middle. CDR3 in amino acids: CASSQEATNYGYTF. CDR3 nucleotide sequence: TGCGCCAGCAGCCAAGAGGCAACGAACTATGGCTACACCTTC.

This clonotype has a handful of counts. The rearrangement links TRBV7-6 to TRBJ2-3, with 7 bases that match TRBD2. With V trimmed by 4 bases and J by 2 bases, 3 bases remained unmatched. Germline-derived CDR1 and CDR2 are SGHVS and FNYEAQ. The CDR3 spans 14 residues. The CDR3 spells CASSYTSVTDTQYF. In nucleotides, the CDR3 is TGTGCCAGCAGCTACACTAGCGTCACAGATACGCAGTATTTT.

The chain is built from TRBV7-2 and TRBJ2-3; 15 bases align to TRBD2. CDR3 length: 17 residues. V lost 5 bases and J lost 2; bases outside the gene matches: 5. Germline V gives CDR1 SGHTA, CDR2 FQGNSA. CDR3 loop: CASSLGLAGGITDTQYF. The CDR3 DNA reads TGTGCCAGCAGCCTGGGACTAGCGGGGGGAATCACAGATACGCAGTATTTT.

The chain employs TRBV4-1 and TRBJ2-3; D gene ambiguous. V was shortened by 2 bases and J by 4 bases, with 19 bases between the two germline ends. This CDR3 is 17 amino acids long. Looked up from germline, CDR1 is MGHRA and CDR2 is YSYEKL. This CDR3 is CASSQLRTGTLADTQYF. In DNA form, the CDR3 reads TGCGCCAGCAGCCAACTACGCACGGGCACCCTGGCAGATACGCAGTATTTT.

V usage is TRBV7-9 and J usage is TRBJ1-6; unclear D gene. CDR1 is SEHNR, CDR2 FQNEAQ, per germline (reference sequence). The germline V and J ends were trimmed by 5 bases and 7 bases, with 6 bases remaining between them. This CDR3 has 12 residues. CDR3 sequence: CASSLSNSPLHF. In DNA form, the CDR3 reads TGTGCCAGCAGCCTATCGAATTCACCCCTCCACTTT.

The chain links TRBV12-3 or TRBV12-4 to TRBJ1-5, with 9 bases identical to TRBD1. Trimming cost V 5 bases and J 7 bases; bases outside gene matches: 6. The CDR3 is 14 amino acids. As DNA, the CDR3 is TGTGCCAGCAGTCACGGGGACAGGGACCAGCCCCAGCATTTT. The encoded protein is CASSHGDRDQPQHF.

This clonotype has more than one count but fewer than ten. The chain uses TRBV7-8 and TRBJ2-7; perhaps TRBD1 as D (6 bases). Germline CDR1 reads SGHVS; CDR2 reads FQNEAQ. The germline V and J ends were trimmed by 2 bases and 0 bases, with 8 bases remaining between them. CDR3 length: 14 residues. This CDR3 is CASSLQGLSYEQYF. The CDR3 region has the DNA TGTGCCAGCAGCTTACAGGGGCTCTCCTACGAGCAGTACTTC.

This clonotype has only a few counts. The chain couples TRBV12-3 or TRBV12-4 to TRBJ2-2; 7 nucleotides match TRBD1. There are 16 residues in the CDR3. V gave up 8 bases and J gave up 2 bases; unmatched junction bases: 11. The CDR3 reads CASAIWGQTNTGELFF. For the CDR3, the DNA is TGTGCCAGCGCTATCTGGGGACAGACAAACACCGGGGAGCTGTTTTTT.

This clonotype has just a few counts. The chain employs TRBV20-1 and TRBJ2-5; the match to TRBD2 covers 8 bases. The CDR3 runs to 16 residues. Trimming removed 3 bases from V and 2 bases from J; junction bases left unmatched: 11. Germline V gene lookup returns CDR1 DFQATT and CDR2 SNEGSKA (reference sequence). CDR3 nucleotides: TGCAGTGCTAGTGCCCCCACTAGCGGCCCTCAAGAGACCCAGTACTTC. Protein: CSASAPTSGPQETQYF.

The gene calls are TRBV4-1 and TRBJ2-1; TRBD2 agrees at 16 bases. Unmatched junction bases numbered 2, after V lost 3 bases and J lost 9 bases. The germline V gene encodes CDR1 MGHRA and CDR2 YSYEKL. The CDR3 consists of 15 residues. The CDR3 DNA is TGCGCCAGCAGCCAGGGACTAGCGGGGGGGGCTGAGCAGTTCTTC. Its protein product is CASSQGLAGGAEQFF.

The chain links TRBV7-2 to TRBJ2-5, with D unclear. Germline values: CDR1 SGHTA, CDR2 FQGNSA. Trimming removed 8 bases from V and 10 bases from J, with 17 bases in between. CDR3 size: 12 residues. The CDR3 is CASARPPSDQYF. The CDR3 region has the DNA TGTGCCAGCGCACGACCCCCGTCGGACCAGTACTTC.

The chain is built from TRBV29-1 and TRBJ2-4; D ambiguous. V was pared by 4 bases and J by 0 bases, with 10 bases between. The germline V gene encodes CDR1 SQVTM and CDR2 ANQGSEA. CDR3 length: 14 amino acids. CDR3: CSVGVTLAKNIQYF. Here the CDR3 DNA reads TGCAGCGTTGGGGTGACATTAGCCAAAAACATTCAGTACTTC.

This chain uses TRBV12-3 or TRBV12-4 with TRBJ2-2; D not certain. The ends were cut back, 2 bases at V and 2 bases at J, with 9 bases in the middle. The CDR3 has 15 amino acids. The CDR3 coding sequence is TGTGCCAGCAGTTTATTGGGATTCAACACCGGGGAGCTGTTTTTT. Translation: CASSLLGFNTGELFF.

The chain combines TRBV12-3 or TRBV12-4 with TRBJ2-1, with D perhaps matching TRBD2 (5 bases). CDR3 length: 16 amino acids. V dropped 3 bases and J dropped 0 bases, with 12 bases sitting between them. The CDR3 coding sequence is TGTGCCAGCAGTTTCCGGGGTCGAAGCTCCTACAATGAGCAGTTCTTC. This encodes CASSFRGRSSYNEQFF.

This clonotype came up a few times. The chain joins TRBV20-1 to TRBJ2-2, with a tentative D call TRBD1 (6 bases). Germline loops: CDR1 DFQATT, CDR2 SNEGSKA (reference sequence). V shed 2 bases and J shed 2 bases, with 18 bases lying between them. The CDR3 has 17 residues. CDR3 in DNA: TGCAGTGCTAGAAGGGCCCCCAGGGGCTCCAACACCGGGGAGCTGTTTTTT. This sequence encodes CSARRAPRGSNTGELFF.

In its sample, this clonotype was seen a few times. The CDR3, as DNA: TGTGCCAGCAGCGTAGCCCAGGGTGACGAGCAGTACTTC. Translated: CASSVAQGDEQYF. This chain links TRBV9 with TRBJ2-7, with D perhaps matching TRBD1 (5 bases). Germline CDR1 and CDR2: SGDLS and YYNGEE. V was clipped by 0 bases and J by 5 bases, with 9 bases between them. This CDR3 is built from 13 residues.

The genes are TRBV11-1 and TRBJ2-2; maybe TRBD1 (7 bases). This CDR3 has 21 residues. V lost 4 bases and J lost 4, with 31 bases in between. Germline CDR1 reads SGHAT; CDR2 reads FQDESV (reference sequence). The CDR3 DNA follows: TGTGCCAGCAGCTCCAGGGGGGCATCGGACAGAAACGAGTTTTCCACCGGGGAGCTGTTTTTT. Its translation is CASSSRGASDRNEFSTGELFF.